The sequence of this T cell receptor (beta chain) was determined in a study of blood T cell repertoires in COVID-19. Study-wide background: T cells, B-cell-depleted T cells, or PBMCs supplied cDNA or gDNA.

Clones were sequenced by immunoSEQ multiplex PCR, and TCRdb holds only the in-frame ones, with some missing. The table shows 200,000 to 250,000 clones, with roughly nine tenths occurring only once. The CDR3 totals 16 residues. Germline V lookup: CDR1 SGHTA, CDR2 FQGTGA. V gave up 5 bases and J gave up 0 bases; unmatched junction bases: 7. The sequence derives from a man in his 60s with acute or convalescent COVID-19. The chain recombines TRBV7-3 with TRBJ1-5; TRBD1 matches at 7 bases. The sample comprised peripheral blood. CDR3 region: CASSPETGYSNQPQHF. For the CDR3, the DNA is TGTGCCAGCAGCCCCGAGACAGGGTATAGCAATCAGCCCCAGCATTTT.